This entry lists 13 T cell receptor beta chains sequenced from one sample in a study of sequential checkpoint blockade in melanoma. Treatment denoted: randomized to nivolumab then ipilimumab (arm A) or the reverse (arm B). This table comes from immunoSEQ multiplex PCR, and its TCRdb copy is limited to in-frame clones, with some not included. The data show 400 to 500 clones, with about 25% seen just once and about a third held by the top ten. The sequenced sample was tumor tissue (inferred from file names), obtained from a patient given nivolumab and ipilimumab in sequence. The receptor source for this set is a human donor with melanoma.

The gene calls are TRBV19 and TRBJ2-5; 11 bases agree with TRBD2. V shed 6 bases, J shed 9 bases, and the junction held 12 bases outside the gene matches. The CDR3 runs to 15 residues. Germline-derived CDR1 and CDR2 are LNHDA and SQIVND (reference sequence). The chain's CDR3 is CASSPASGGYLSQYF. The CDR3 region has the DNA TGTGCCAGTAGCCCAGCTAGCGGGGGGTATCTATCCCAGTACTTC.

The J gene is TRBJ1-1, the V gene TRBV19; D is possibly TRBD1 (5 bases). The length of the CDR3 is 14 residues. With 7 bases removed from V and 1 base from J, the gap between germline ends came to 13 bases. In germline, CDR1 is LNHDA, CDR2 SQIVND (reference sequence). This CDR3 reads CASKWGRGNTEAFF. Here the CDR3 DNA reads TGTGCCAGTAAGTGGGGGAGGGGGAACACTGAAGCTTTCTTT.

In its sample, this clone is hyperexpanded. V is TRBV9 and J is TRBJ1-1; D gene unclear. The CDR3 covers 14 residues. CDR1 is SGDLS and CDR2 is YYNGEE in the germline V gene. V lost 4 bases and J lost 0, with 10 bases in between. The chain's CDR3 is CASSRPGLNTEAFF. The CDR3 DNA reads TGTGCCAGCAGCCGTCCAGGACTGAACACTGAAGCTTTCTTT.

This chain connects TRBV5-1 to TRBJ1-1; no reliable D call. This CDR3 has 16 residues. The V end lost 0 bases, the J end lost 5 bases, and 17 bases lay between the germline ends. Per germline, CDR1 SGHRS and CDR2 YFSETQ. CDR3 amino acids: CASSLARLSERTEAFF. In DNA, the CDR3 is TGCGCCAGCAGCTTGGCGCGTCTTTCGGAGAGGACTGAAGCTTTCTTT. The full variable domain, its missing parts supplied by reference TRBV5-1 and TRBJ1-1, is KAGVTQTPRYLIKTRGQQVTLSCSPISGHRSVSWYQQTPGQGLQFLFEYFSETQRNKGNFPGRFSGRQFSNSRSEMNVSTLELGDSALYLCASSLARLSERTEAFFGQGTRLTVV.

Judged by abundance, this clone is medium-sized. This chain joins TRBV11-3 and TRBJ2-5; D may be TRBD1 or TRBD2 (6 bases each). CDR3 size: 16 residues. Germline V CDR1 and CDR2: SGHNT, YENEEA. Trimming stripped 3 bases from V and 5 bases from J, with 19 bases between. As DNA, the CDR3 is TGTGCCAGCAGCTTGGAACCCACAGGGAGGCTCGAGACCCAGTACTTC. Its protein product is CASSLEPTGRLETQYF.

In its sample, this clone was seen a few times. The chain employs TRBV6-8 and TRBJ2-7; TRBD1 matches at 9 bases. The CDR3 is made up of 17 amino acids. The germline V gene has CDR1 MNHGY and CDR2 SAAAGT. The J segment lost 3 bases and the V segment lost 5 bases, leaving 14 bases of the junction unmatched. The CDR3 loop is CASSDPSQGAHRYEQYF. The CDR3 DNA reads as TGTGCCAGCAGTGACCCATCACAGGGGGCTCACCGCTACGAGCAGTACTTC.

J is TRBJ1-1 and V is TRBV5-1, with 9 positions matching TRBD1. After removal of 3 bases from V and 4 bases from J, the junction contained 4 bases not matched to a gene. CDR3 length equals 14 residues. Germline-derived CDR1 and CDR2 are SGHRS and YFSETQ. CDR3 loop: CASSWGQGGTEAFF. In nucleotides, the CDR3 is TGCGCCAGCAGCTGGGGACAGGGTGGCACTGAAGCTTTCTTT.

The rearrangement links TRBV30 to TRBJ1-2, with D unresolved. Germline lookup yields CDR1 GTSNPN and CDR2 SVGIG (reference sequence). The CDR3 has 12 residues. Trimming took off 4 bases at V and 4 bases at J, with 10 bases between the two ends. The CDR3 bases are TGTGCCTGGACTGGATATTCCTATGGCTACACCTTC. The encoded protein is CAWTGYSYGYTF.

The genes are TRBV5-1 and TRBJ2-5; TRBD1 might be the D (5 bases). Germline CDR1 and CDR2: SGHRS and YFSETQ. The V and J ends lost 0 bases and 5 bases respectively, with 11 bases between them. This CDR3 has 14 amino acids. The chain's CDR3 is CASSLEGARETQYF. CDR3 sequence (DNA): TGCGCCAGCAGCTTGGAAGGGGCGCGGGAGACCCAGTACTTC.

The V call is TRBV29-1, the J call TRBJ2-1; D not certain. The germline V gene encodes CDR1 SQVTM and CDR2 ANQGSEA. V shed 2 bases and J shed 5 bases, with 10 bases lying between them. The CDR3 runs 13 residues. The CDR3 spells CSVESWQNNEQFF. DNA for the CDR3: TGCAGCGTTGAAAGTTGGCAGAACAATGAGCAGTTCTTC.

The rearrangement uses TRBV6-8 and TRBJ1-1; a possible D gene is TRBD1 (5 bases). The CDR3 runs 14 residues. The V end was cut by 6 bases, the J end by 0 bases, with 11 bases between. Germline CDR1 MNHGY, CDR2 SAAAGT. The CDR3 region has the DNA TGTGCCAGCAGCCCTGGAGGGGTGAACACTGAAGCTTTCTTT. Translated, it gives CASSPGGVNTEAFF.

The V and J genes are TRBV18 and TRBJ2-2, with TRBD2 as a possible D gene (5 bases). Germline V gene sequence: CDR1 KGHSH, CDR2 LQKENI. Deletions cut 1 base from V and 7 bases from J, with 16 bases between. The CDR3 contains 16 residues. This CDR3 is CASSPLDGDFSGELFF. The DNA of the CDR3 is TGTGCCAGCTCACCACTCGACGGGGATTTCAGCGGGGAGCTGTTTTTT.

The chain carries TRBV6-8 and TRBJ1-1; perhaps TRBD1 as D (5 bases). The V gene's germline CDR1 is MNHGY and CDR2 SAAAGT. The CDR3 spans 12 residues. The ends were cut back, 8 bases at V and 7 bases at J, with 14 bases in the middle. The CDR3 loop reads CASGAGLLEAFF. The CDR3 nucleotides read TGTGCCAGCGGGGCAGGCCTTCTTGAAGCTTTCTTT.